Listed here are 3 T cell receptor beta chains from one sample, sequenced in a study of cytomegalovirus exposure and HLA in healthy donors. A multiplex PCR was run with 60 Vbeta primers and 13 Jbeta primers. The table came from immunoSEQ multiplex PCR; TCRdb's copy has only in-frame clones and leaves some out. This sample has over 150,000 clones, with 70% to 80% found just once. The sample comprised PBMCs. The receptors stem from a woman in her twenties or thirties in good health and CMV-seronegative.

This sequence joins TRBV7-8 and TRBJ2-6; D unresolved. The CDR3 runs to 17 residues. Germline V gene lookup returns CDR1 SGHVS and CDR2 FQNEAQ. The V end lost 4 bases, the J end lost 0 bases, and 13 bases lay between the germline ends. The CDR3 DNA sequence: TGTGCCAGCAGCTCCAGAGGTGGAAGCTCTGGGGCCAACGTCCTGACTTTC. This encodes CASSSRGGSSGANVLTF.

The chain couples TRBV29-1 to TRBJ1-2; D gene unclear. CDR1 SQVTM and CDR2 ANQGSEA come from the germline V gene. The CDR3 has 10 amino acids. V was trimmed by 4 bases and J by 5 bases, leaving 5 bases between them. The CDR3 loop reads CSVGEYGYTF. In DNA, the CDR3 is TGCAGCGTTGGGGAGTATGGCTACACCTTC. The full variable domain, rest sourced from reference TRBV29-1 and TRBJ1-2, is SAVISQKPSRDICQRGTSLTIQCQVDSQVTMMFWYRQQPGQSLTLIATANQGSEATYESGFVIDKFPISRPNLTFSTLTVSNMSPEDSSIYLCSVGEYGYTFGSGTRLTVV.

This clone was observed a few times. The chain recombines TRBV6-5 with TRBJ2-1; TRBD1 agrees at 8 bases. The CDR3 is 16 residues long. Germline trimming cut 0 bases from V and 6 bases from J; bases unmatched to any gene: 7. Germline V gene lookup returns CDR1 MNHEY and CDR2 SVGAGI. CDR3 loop: CASSYSTGQVFNEQFF. The DNA of the CDR3 is TGTGCCAGCAGTTACTCAACGGGACAGGTTTTCAATGAGCAGTTCTTC.